Included here is one T cell receptor (beta chain) sequence, with context. The germline gives CDR1 MDHEN, CDR2 SYDVKM. The CDR3 is 15 amino acids. The V and J ends lost 6 bases and 4 bases, in that order; junction bases with no gene match: 8. The data originate from a study of cytomegalovirus exposure and HLA in healthy donors. 13 Jbeta primers and 60 Vbeta primers were used for the PCR. The repertoire was sequenced with immunoSEQ multiplex PCR; TCRdb's copy has only in-frame clones and lacks some. The profile shows under 200,000 clones, around 80% of them singletons. V usage is TRBV28 and J usage is TRBJ1-2, with 10 bases identical to TRBD1. The receptor was isolated from a woman aged 45-65 years in good health and CMV-seropositive. The sequenced sample consisted of PBMCs. In DNA form, the CDR3 reads TGTGCCAGCAGATCCGGGACAGGGGCCCTCTATGGCTACACCTTC. It encodes CASRSGTGALYGYTF.